The 6 T cell receptor beta chains below all came from one sample that was sequenced in a study of cytomegalovirus exposure and HLA in healthy donors. 60 Vbeta and 13 Jbeta primers were used in PCR. Produced via immunoSEQ multiplex PCR; TCRdb's table is partial and in-frame only. Counted here are approximately 70,000 clones, approximately 70% occurring once; the ten biggest clones make up 14%. The source material was PBMCs. The receptors were sampled from a male donor in good health and CMV-seropositive.

This clone was counted only a few times. The chain is built from TRBV15 and TRBJ2-7, with 10 positions matching TRBD2. Germline-derived CDR1 and CDR2 are LNHNV and YYDKDF (reference sequence). The CDR3 is 18 residues long. V was clipped by 0 bases and J by 2 bases; unmatched bases: 10. CDR3 sequence reads: CATSRDWGLAGAAYEQYF. Written as DNA, the CDR3 is TGTGCCACCAGCAGAGATTGGGGCCTAGCGGGAGCCGCCTACGAGCAGTACTTC.

The chain has TRBV10-2 and TRBJ2-5; D remains ambiguous. The J call is in doubt because the DNA end fits TRBJ2-7 better. CDR3 length: 11 residues. Germline V gene lookup returns CDR1 WSHSY and CDR2 SAAADI. The CDR3 nucleotides read TGCGCCAGCAGTTTTGAGTACGAGCAGTACTTC. Translating gives CASSFEYEQYF.

There are a few counts of this clone. The chain links TRBV6-1 to TRBJ1-5, with 8 positions matching TRBD1. The CDR3 consists of 15 residues. Germline V lookup: CDR1 MNHNS, CDR2 SASEGT. Trimming at V came to 6 bases and at J to 3 bases, leaving 7 bases not matched to a gene. CDR3 loop: CASSGRDRNNQPQHF. The CDR3 nucleotides read TGTGCCAGCAGCGGCCGGGACAGGAACAATCAGCCCCAGCATTTT.

The chain links TRBV19 to TRBJ1-5; D is unresolved. Germline CDR1 and CDR2: LNHDA and SQIVND (reference sequence). V gave up 11 bases and J gave up 3 bases, with 8 bases separating them. The CDR3 is 11 amino acids. CDR3 protein: CAGGYNQPQHF. The CDR3 DNA is TGTGCCGGCGGGTACAATCAGCCCCAGCATTTT.

The chain recombines TRBV9 with TRBJ1-3; D remains ambiguous. The CDR3 totals 15 residues. The V end was cut by 2 bases, the J end by 0 bases, with 9 bases between. Per the germline V gene, CDR1 is SGDLS and CDR2 is YYNGEE. In DNA form, the CDR3 reads TGTGCCAGCAGCGTTGGCAGTAACTCTGGAAACACCATATATTTT. Residues: CASSVGSNSGNTIYF.

The V and J genes are TRBV19 and TRBJ1-1, with 9 positions matching TRBD1. Germline CDR1 is LNHDA and CDR2 is SQIVND (reference sequence). The ends lost 4 bases at V and 3 bases at J; junction bases unmatched: 6. This CDR3 is 15 amino acids long. The CDR3 DNA is TGTGCCAGTAGTACGGAACGGACAGGGGACACTGAAGCTTTCTTT. Translation gives CASSTERTGDTEAFF. The complete variable domain, with remaining parts taken from reference TRBV19 and TRBJ1-1, reads DGGITQSPKYLFRKEGQNVTLSCEQNLNHDAMYWYRQDPGQGLRLIYYSQIVNDFQKGDIAEGYSVSREKKESFPLTVTSAQKNPTAFYLCASSTERTGDTEAFFGQGTRLTVV.